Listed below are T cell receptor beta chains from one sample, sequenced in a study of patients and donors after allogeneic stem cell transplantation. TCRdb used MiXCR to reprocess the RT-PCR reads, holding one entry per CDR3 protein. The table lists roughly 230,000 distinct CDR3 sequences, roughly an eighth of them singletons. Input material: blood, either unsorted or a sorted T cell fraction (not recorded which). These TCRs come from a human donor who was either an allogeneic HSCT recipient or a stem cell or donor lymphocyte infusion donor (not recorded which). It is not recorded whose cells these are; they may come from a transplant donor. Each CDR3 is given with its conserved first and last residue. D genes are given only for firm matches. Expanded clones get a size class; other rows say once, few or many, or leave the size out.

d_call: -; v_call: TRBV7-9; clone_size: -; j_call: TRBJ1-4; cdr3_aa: CASSPGRGRSEKLFF; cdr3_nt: TGTGCCAGCAGCCCAGGCCGGGGGCGGAGTGAAAAACTGTTTTTT
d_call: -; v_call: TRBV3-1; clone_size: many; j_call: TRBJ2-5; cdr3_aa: CASSGTPQETQYF; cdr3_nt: TGTGCCAGCAGCGGGACACCTCAAGAGACCCAGTACTTC
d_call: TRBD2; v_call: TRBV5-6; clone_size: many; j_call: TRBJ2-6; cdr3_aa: CASSLERLAGGSGANVLTF; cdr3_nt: TGTGCCAGCAGCTTGGAACGACTAGCGGGGGGCTCTGGGGCCAACGTCCTGACTTTC
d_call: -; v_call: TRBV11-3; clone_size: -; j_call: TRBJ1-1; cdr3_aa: CASSLDKAEAFF; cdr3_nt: TGTGCCAGCAGCTTAGATAAGGCTGAAGCTTTCTTT
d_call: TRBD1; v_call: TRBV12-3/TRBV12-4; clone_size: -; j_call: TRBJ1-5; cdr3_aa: CASSVTGGSLNQPQHF; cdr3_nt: TGTGCCAGCAGTGTGACAGGGGGATCTTTAAATCAGCCCCAGCATTTT
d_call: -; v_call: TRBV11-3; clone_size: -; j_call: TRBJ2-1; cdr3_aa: CASSLSGVHNEQFF; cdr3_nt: TGTGCCAGCAGCTTAAGCGGAGTTCACAATGAGCAGTTCTTC
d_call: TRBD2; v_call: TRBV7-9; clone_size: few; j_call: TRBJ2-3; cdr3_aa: CASSNRLAGGITDTQYF; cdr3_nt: TGTGCCAGCAGCAATCGACTAGCGGGGGGGATCACAGATACGCAGTATTTT
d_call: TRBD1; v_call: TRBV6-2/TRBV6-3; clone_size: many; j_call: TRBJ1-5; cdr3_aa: CASSYPRTGAAHQPQHF; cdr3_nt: TGTGCCAGCAGTTATCCTAGGACAGGGGCCGCACATCAGCCCCAGCATTTT
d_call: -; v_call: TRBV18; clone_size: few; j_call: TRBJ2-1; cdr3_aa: CASSPRGATFNEQFF; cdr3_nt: TGTGCCAGCTCACCACGGGGGGCCACTTTCAATGAGCAGTTCTTC
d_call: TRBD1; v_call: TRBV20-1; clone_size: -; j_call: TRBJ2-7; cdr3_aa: CSAGSTGPEQYF; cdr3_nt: TGCAGTGCTGGATCGACAGGGCCCGAGCAGTACTTC
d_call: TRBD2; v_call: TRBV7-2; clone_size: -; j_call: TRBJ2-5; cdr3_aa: CASSLGLLAGVIETQYF; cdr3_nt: TGTGCCAGCAGCTTAGGGTTGTTAGCGGGAGTGATAGAGACCCAGTACTTC
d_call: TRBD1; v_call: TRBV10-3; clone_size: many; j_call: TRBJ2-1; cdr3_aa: CAITGQLGSYNEQFF; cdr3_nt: TGTGCCATCACGGGACAGCTAGGCTCCTACAATGAGCAGTTCTTC
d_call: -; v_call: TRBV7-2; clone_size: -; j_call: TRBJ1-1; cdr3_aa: CASSPDNLLGAFF; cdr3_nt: TGTGCCAGCAGCCCAGACAACCTTCTCGGGGCTTTCTTT
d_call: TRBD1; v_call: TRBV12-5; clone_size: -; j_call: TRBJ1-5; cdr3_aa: CASGLVSRQGEPYSNQPQHF; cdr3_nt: TGTGCTAGTGGTCTGGTTTCCCGGCAGGGGGAACCTTATAGCAATCAGCCCCAGCATTTT
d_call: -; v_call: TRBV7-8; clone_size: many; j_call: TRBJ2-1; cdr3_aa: CASRKGVNEQFF; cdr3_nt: TGTGCCAGCCGAAAAGGGGTAAATGAGCAGTTCTTC
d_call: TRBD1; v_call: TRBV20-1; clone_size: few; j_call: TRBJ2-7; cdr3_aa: CSAREARDRAGEQYF; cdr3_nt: TGCAGTGCTAGAGAGGCCCGGGACAGGGCGGGGGAGCAGTACTTC
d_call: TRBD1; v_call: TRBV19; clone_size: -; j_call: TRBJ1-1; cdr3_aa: CASSSAGQASTEAFF; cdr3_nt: TGTGCCAGTAGTTCGGCGGGACAGGCGTCGACTGAAGCTTTCTTT
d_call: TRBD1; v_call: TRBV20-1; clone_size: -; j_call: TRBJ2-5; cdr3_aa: CSASNDLRDRGETQYF; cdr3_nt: TGCAGTGCTAGTAATGACCTCCGGGACAGGGGAGAGACCCAGTACTTC
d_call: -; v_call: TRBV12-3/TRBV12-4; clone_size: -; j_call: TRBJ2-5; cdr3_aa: CASSLVIETQYF; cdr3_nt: TGTGCCAGCAGTTTAGTTATTGAGACCCAGTACTTC
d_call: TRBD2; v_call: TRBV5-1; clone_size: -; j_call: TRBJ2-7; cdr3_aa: CASSLHNSGGSYEQYF; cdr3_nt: TGCGCCAGCAGCTTGCATAATAGCGGGGGCTCCTACGAGCAGTACTTC
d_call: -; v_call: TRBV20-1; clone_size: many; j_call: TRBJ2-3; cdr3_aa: CSARVKRAGLADTQYF; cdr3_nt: TGCAGTGCTAGAGTCAAGCGGGCCGGCTTGGCAGATACGCAGTATTTT
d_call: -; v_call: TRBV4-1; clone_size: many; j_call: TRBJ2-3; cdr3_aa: CASSHPKAWRSTDTQYF; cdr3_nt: TGCGCCAGCAGCCACCCGAAGGCCTGGCGGAGCACAGATACGCAGTATTTT